One and the same sample provided the 20 T cell receptor beta chains below, sequenced in a study of blood T cell repertoires in COVID-19. The repertoire was sequenced with immunoSEQ multiplex PCR; TCRdb's copy has only in-frame clones and lacks some. Counted here are approximately 77,000 clones, over 75% occurring once; the ten biggest clones make up roughly 9.6%. The sample consisted of peripheral blood. Receptors were obtained from a man aged 50-60 years with COVID-19, enrolled during active disease.

The CDR3 loop is CASSSGQKHTEAFF. DNA of the CDR3: TGTGCCAGCAGCTCGGGACAAAAGCACACTGAAGCTTTCTTT. V gene TRBV5-4 combines with J gene TRBJ1-1; the D gene is possibly TRBD1 (6 bases). Between the trimmed V and J ends, which lost 3 bases and 3 bases, there was a span of 12 bases. This CDR3 is built from 14 residues. The germline CDR1 and CDR2 sequences are SGHNT and YYREEE (reference sequence).

J is TRBJ2-1 and V is TRBV19, with TRBD2 matching 8 bases. Germline V gene data show CDR1 as LNHDA and CDR2 as SQIVND (reference sequence). V lost 1 base and J lost 4; bases outside the gene matches: 3. CDR3 length: 15 residues. In nucleotides, the CDR3 is TGTGCCAGTAGTATAGGCGGGAGGTCTTACAATGAGCAGTTCTTC. Its protein product is CASSIGGRSYNEQFF.

This chain links TRBV6-6 with TRBJ2-6; D perhaps matches TRBD1 (6 bases). The germline CDR1 and CDR2 sequences are MNHNY and SVGAGI (reference sequence). The CDR3 is 17 residues long. Trimming left V 5 bases short and J 0 bases short, with 14 bases between. The CDR3 loop reads CASSPRTVASGANVLTF. CDR3 sequence (DNA): TGTGCCAGCAGTCCCCGGACAGTCGCCTCTGGGGCCAACGTCCTGACTTTC.

The rearrangement links TRBV10-3 to TRBJ2-1; D not certain. CDR1 is ENHRY and CDR2 is SYGVKD in the germline V gene. The V gene lost 11 bases and the J gene lost 3 bases, with 11 bases spanning the gap. CDR3 length equals 12 residues. CDR3 in DNA: TGTGCCTCGACGCACAGCTACAATGAGCAGTTCTTC. Translation gives CASTHSYNEQFF.

This clone occurred once. The rearrangement uses TRBV5-5 and TRBJ1-4; no clear D gene. Between the trimmed V and J ends, which lost 0 bases and 8 bases, there was a span of 8 bases. The germline V gene has CDR1 SGHKS and CDR2 YYEKEE (reference sequence). This CDR3 has 13 amino acids. CDR3 sequence: CASSLATTEKLFF. DNA for the CDR3: TGTGCCAGCAGCTTGGCGACAACCGAAAAACTGTTTTTT.

The rearrangement links TRBV6-5 to TRBJ2-7; D is ambiguous. Between the trimmed V and J ends, which lost 4 bases and 4 bases, there was a span of 17 bases. This CDR3 is 15 amino acids long. From germline, CDR1 is MNHEY and CDR2 SVGAGI. This CDR3 reads CASSSSPRRGYEQYF. For the CDR3, the DNA is TGTGCCAGCAGTTCTAGTCCCCGTCGAGGATACGAGCAGTACTTC.

Here the CDR3 DNA reads TGTGCCAGCAGCGAGGTAGGGGCAGACCATCAAGAGACCCAGTACTTC. Translating gives CASSEVGADHQETQYF. V usage is TRBV5-6 and J usage is TRBJ2-5, with D tentatively TRBD1 (5 bases). Germline V gene sequence: CDR1 SGHDT, CDR2 YYEEEE. Trimming left V 4 bases short and J 2 bases short, with 18 bases between. This CDR3 comprises 16 residues.

In DNA form, the CDR3 reads TGTGCCAGCAGCTTTGGCGGGACAGATGTTATCTACGAGCAGTACTTC. Protein sequence: CASSFGGTDVIYEQYF. The rearrangement uses TRBV5-4 and TRBJ2-7, with a weak D call TRBD1 (7 bases). V lost 2 bases and J lost 3, with 18 bases in between. The CDR3 covers 16 residues. CDR1 SGHNT and CDR2 YYREEE come from the germline V gene (reference sequence).

The gene calls are TRBV6-6 and TRBJ1-6; 8 bases map to TRBD1. The trim removed 6 bases at V and 8 bases at J, leaving 6 bases unmatched. The CDR3 is made up of 14 amino acids. Germline-derived CDR1 and CDR2 are MNHNY and SVGAGI (reference sequence). In DNA form, the CDR3 reads TGTGCCAGCAGATCGGGACAGGAGGATTCACCCCTCCACTTT. As protein: CASRSGQEDSPLHF.

This chain connects TRBV18 to TRBJ1-1, with TRBD1 identical over 8 bases. CDR3 length: 14 amino acids. The V segment lost 4 bases and the J segment 4 bases; nucleotides outside the gene matches: 5. Germline loops: CDR1 KGHSH, CDR2 LQKENI. The CDR3 bases are TGTGCCAGCTCACGCGGACAGGGAGTCACTGAAGCTTTCTTT. As protein: CASSRGQGVTEAFF.

The genes are TRBV7-9 and TRBJ1-2, with D perhaps TRBD1 (5 bases). CDR3 size: 14 residues. The germline gives CDR1 SEHNR, CDR2 FQNEAQ (reference sequence). Trimming shortened V by 5 bases and J by 2 bases, and 12 bases separated the two germline ends. The CDR3 region is CASSPDNRNYGYTF. CDR3 DNA sequence: TGTGCCAGCAGCCCGGACAACCGGAACTATGGCTACACCTTC.

This chain uses TRBV5-1 with TRBJ1-1, with TRBD1 identical over 8 bases. With V trimmed by 4 bases and J by 1 base, 3 bases remained unmatched. Germline V gene lookup returns CDR1 SGHRS and CDR2 YFSETQ. The CDR3 loop spans 14 amino acids. The CDR3 bases are TGCGCCAGCAGCCGCGGACAGGGGAACACTGAAGCTTTCTTT. As protein: CASSRGQGNTEAFF.

The chain has TRBV9 and TRBJ2-1; possibly TRBD2 for D (5 bases). This CDR3 spans 16 amino acids. V lost 0 bases, J lost 7 bases, and 17 bases lay in between. The germline V gene encodes CDR1 SGDLS and CDR2 YYNGEE. CDR3 sequence (DNA): TGTGCCAGCAGCGTAGAGGGAGCCTTAGTAACGAATGAGCAGTTCTTC. Translation gives CASSVEGALVTNEQFF.

This rearrangement joins TRBV27 to TRBJ2-2; 8 bases map to TRBD2. The CDR3 runs 15 residues. Germline assignment: CDR1 MNHEY and CDR2 SMNVEV (reference sequence). V lost 3 bases to trimming and J lost 7 bases; unmatched junction nucleotides: 7. The CDR3 bases are TGTGCCAGCAGTTTGGGAGCGGGAGCGGACGGGGAGCTGTTTTTT. Protein: CASSLGAGADGELFF.

This clone has just one count. The J gene is TRBJ2-2, the V gene TRBV2; 7 bases line up with TRBD1. CDR1 is SNHLY, CDR2 FYNNEI, per germline. There are 15 residues in the CDR3. Unmatched junction bases numbered 12, after V lost 2 bases and J lost 12 bases. The CDR3 nucleotides are TGTGCCAGCAGTGAACAGTCTACAGGGGCCTCTCAGCTGTTTTTT. Amino acids: CASSEQSTGASQLFF.

This rearrangement joins TRBV7-3 to TRBJ2-3, with D tentatively TRBD2 (6 bases). The V gene's germline CDR1 is SGHTA and CDR2 FQGTGA. The CDR3 extends over 15 amino acids. V lost 5 bases and J 2 bases, leaving 14 bases between the germline ends. CDR3 sequence (DNA): TGTGCCAGCAGCCGAGCGGGCGGCCTCACAGATACGCAGTATTTT. It encodes CASSRAGGLTDTQYF.

V is TRBV7-3 and J is TRBJ2-5, with 9 positions matching TRBD2. This CDR3 is built from 17 residues. Losses at the gene ends were 0 bases for V and 5 bases for J; bases not matched to a gene: 10. Germline V gives CDR1 SGHTA, CDR2 FQGTGA. The DNA of the CDR3 is TGTGCCAGCAGCTTAACTGGGATAGCGGGAGTTGGGGAGACCCAGTACTTC. This encodes CASSLTGIAGVGETQYF.

This chain joins TRBV2 and TRBJ2-2, with 7 nucleotides matching TRBD1. V lost 6 bases to trimming and J lost 0 bases; unmatched junction nucleotides: 7. Germline V gene data show CDR1 as SNHLY and CDR2 as FYNNEI. CDR3 length equals 16 residues. The CDR3 DNA sequence: TGTGCCAGCAGCCGACAGGGCCCCTCGAACACCGGGGAGCTGTTTTTT. Encoded protein: CASSRQGPSNTGELFF.

The rearrangement uses TRBV5-1 and TRBJ2-2, with 9 bases matching TRBD1. Germline values: CDR1 SGHRS, CDR2 YFSETQ. J was trimmed by 6 bases and V by 4 bases; bases with no gene match: 7. The CDR3 loop spans 15 amino acids. CDR3 sequence: CASSPGQGGPGELFF. As DNA, the CDR3 is TGCGCCAGCAGCCCGGGACAGGGAGGGCCCGGGGAGCTGTTTTTT.

The chain combines TRBV28 with TRBJ1-4, with a tentative D call TRBD1 (6 bases). The germline V gene encodes CDR1 MDHEN and CDR2 SYDVKM. The CDR3 covers 14 residues. The V and J ends lost 6 bases and 8 bases respectively, with 16 bases between them. The CDR3: CASSWSGTTEKLFF. The CDR3 DNA is TGTGCCAGCAGCTGGAGCGGGACAACCGAAAAACTGTTTTTT.